This paragraph reports one TCR beta chain. Its antigen is unknown. The sample is drawn from a study of PD-L1 blockade in urothelial cancer. Study context: Timepoints chosen for blood analysis were 3 weeks (second dose) and 6 weeks after treatment start. Specimens of blood held a median count of approximately 150,000 T cells.

Study-level results: Where pretreatment blood TCR clonality fell below the median, better survival was predicted.

Documented time point: pretreatment peripheral blood. Method: immunoSEQ multiplex PCR; TCRdb's copy keeps in-frame clones and lacks some. The sample includes 50,000 to 55,000 clones, approximately 86% of them seen just once. The junction had 11 bases not matched to a gene; V was cut back by 5 bases and J by 0 bases. The CDR3 extends over 19 amino acids. Germline V lookup: CDR1 SEHNR, CDR2 FQNEAQ (reference sequence). The sequenced sample was PBMCs, obtained around atezolizumab (anti-PD-L1) treatment. The chain recombines TRBV7-9 with TRBJ1-3; 12 bases map to TRBD1. This TCR was recovered from a man aged 55 to 69 with urothelial cancer. The CDR3 DNA sequence: TGTGCCAGCAGCCTCCCGGGACAGGGGGCCTTCTACTCTGGAAACACCATATATTTT. Protein: CASSLPGQGAFYSGNTIYF.